These T cell receptor beta chains were read from a single sample in a study of blood T cell repertoires in COVID-19. TCRdb's table, derived via immunoSEQ multiplex PCR, lists solely in-frame clones and lacks some. The table records roughly 50,000 clones, around 84% of them present only once. Material for sequencing was peripheral blood. These receptors were taken from a woman over 75 with COVID-19, enrolled during active disease. The conserved cysteine and the conserved F or W are not part of the CDR3 here.

TRBV15,ATSREGLAGGREQF
TRBV5-1,ASSFPGAGANVLT
TRBV5-3,ARSLRDRIMNTEAF
TRBV5-5,ASSATGDYGYT
TRBV27,ASGFLRGRQDTQY
TRBV6-5,ASGPRRGEKLF
TRBV4-1,ASSQGLRAGGFDGYT
TRBV6-5,ASSYRAGSRGTEAF
TRBV2,ASTTSGRAWETQY
TRBV7-2,ASSLTLGQGKGYT
TRBV5-4,ASSSGQVSNTGELF
TRBV13,ASSLGTVLAGSYNEQF
TRBV20-1,SAAGGIIQY
TRBV19,ASRLLSSGANVLT
TRBV9,ASSGRGALGARNGELF
TRBV7-8,ASSLSGWREGNYEQY
TRBV27,ASTRQGAINGYT
TRBV2,ASTKLLTRQQGPEAF
TRBV3-1/TRBV3-2,ASSRGPGNEKLF
TRBV6-6,ASGYPTGGVDTEAF
TRBV4-1,ASSHYYSDTQY
TRBV5-4,ASSLALRGTYNEQF
TRBV2,ASSDSYTEAF
TRBV28,ASSPPRGSLNEQY
TRBV13,ASSFHREEQY
TRBV5-1,ASSLDRGVIDTQY
TRBV6-5,ASSYGTSADTQY
TRBV4-1,ASSQGGRRETQY
TRBV6-5,ASRLAGARRDTQY
TRBV11-1,ASSHGQFNSPLH
TRBV18,ASSQTQVINEQF
TRBV27,ASSFGLAGVAAKNIQY
TRBV15,ATSRGEGGNYGYT
TRBV5-5,ASSREGQGNSPLH
TRBV20-1,SASTGGPVNEQF
TRBV11-2,ASSPPGQVRGYT
TRBV30,AWSSGGGYTYEQY
TRBV5-8,ASSFDFGVGEQF
TRBV19,ASSISAGRVVDGYT
TRBV5-4,ASSLDLPSASSTDTQY
TRBV6-4,ASSDSSRTNYGYT
TRBV13,ASSPTTRQGMNTEAF